The sequence of this TCR beta chain was determined in a study of cytomegalovirus exposure and HLA in healthy donors. General observations from the study: The authors confirmed in vitro that three CMV-associated chains were specific for CMV antigens. Cytomegalovirus association was assigned to about 150 TCR beta chains. In the 130 or so validation repertoires, under 95% of cluster scores exceeded 0, per a later analysis. Reports indicated that the classifier achieved high specificity and sensitivity in diagnosing cytomegalovirus status.

About this clone: Its cognate antigen is unknown.

This table comes from immunoSEQ multiplex PCR, and its TCRdb copy is limited to in-frame clones, with some not included. The table has 190,000 or so clones, approximately 82% seen once. The source material was PBMCs. The receptor was derived from a woman in her 30s in good health and CMV-seropositive.

CDR3 sequence: CASSRDRTGELFF. CDR3 DNA: TGTGCCAGCAGCCGAGACAGGACCGGGGAGCTGTTTTTT. The rearrangement uses TRBV11-3 and TRBJ2-2; perhaps TRBD1 as D (6 bases). V lost 5 bases, J lost 5 bases, and 9 bases lay in between. The germline V gene encodes CDR1 SGHNT and CDR2 YENEEA. The CDR3 consists of 13 residues.